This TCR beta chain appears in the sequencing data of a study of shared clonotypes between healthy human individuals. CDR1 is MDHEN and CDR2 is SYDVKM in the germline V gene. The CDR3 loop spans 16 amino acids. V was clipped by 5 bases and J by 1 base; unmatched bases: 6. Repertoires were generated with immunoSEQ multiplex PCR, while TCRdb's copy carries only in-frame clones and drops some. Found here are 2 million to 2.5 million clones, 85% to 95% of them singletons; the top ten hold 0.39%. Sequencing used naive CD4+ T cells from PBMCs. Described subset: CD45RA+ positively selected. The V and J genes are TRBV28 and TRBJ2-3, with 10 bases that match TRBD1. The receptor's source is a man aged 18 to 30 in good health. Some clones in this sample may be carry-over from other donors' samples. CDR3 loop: CASSPGGTGGTDTQYF. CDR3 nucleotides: TGTGCCAGCAGTCCCGGTGGGACAGGGGGCACAGATACGCAGTATTTT.